This T cell receptor (beta chain) was retrieved from a study of PD-1 blockade in classical Hodgkin lymphoma. Time point specified: cycle 4 day 1 (C4D1), after 6 weeks of nivolumab. Each patient experienced a relapse that followed autologous stem cell transplantation, and brentuximab vedotin exposure varied. In the case of this clone: The antigen is undetermined.

Study findings and constraints: Baseline TCR diversity was reportedly lower in newly diagnosed patients than in healthy donors. It was reported as lower still in relapsed/refractory patients. Those patients who began receiving nivolumab less than 1 year after ASCT had lower diversity, and they were excluded. Before treatment, complete responders showed about the same diversity as newly diagnosed patients. Repertoire differences have undefined causes, possibly disease activity or prior therapy.

Germline CDR1 GTSNPN, CDR2 SVGIG (reference sequence). V was pared by 1 base and J by 3 bases, with 6 bases between. The CDR3 contains 12 residues. Assay used: immunoSEQ multiplex PCR; TCRdb lists only in-frame clones, some missing. This table holds some 86,000 clones, around nine tenths found once. Sample: peripheral blood mononuclear cells (PBMCs), taken before the fourth cycle of nivolumab. The chain couples TRBV30 to TRBJ1-2, with D maybe TRBD1 (5 bases). This clonotype was obtained from a human donor with classical Hodgkin lymphoma. The CDR3 region is CAWSGQYYGYTF. The CDR3 nucleotides are TGTGCCTGGAGTGGACAGTACTATGGCTACACCTTC.